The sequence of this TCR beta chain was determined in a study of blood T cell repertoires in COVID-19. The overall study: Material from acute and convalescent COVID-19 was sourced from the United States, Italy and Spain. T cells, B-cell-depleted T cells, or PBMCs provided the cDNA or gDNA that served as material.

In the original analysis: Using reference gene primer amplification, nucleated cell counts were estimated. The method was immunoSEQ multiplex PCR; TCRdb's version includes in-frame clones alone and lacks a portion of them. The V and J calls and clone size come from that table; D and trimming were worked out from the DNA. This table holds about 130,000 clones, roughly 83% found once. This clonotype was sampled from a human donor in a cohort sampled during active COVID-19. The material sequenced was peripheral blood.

CDR3 sequence (DNA): TGTGCCAGTAGTATCTCTTCCCGTGGGAGGGTTGATGAGACCCAGTACTTC. Amino acid sequence: CASSISSRGRVDETQYF. The V call is TRBV19, the J call TRBJ2-5, with 7 positions matching TRBD2. The trim removed 3 bases at V and 5 bases at J, leaving 15 bases unmatched. Germline loops: CDR1 LNHDA, CDR2 SQIVND (reference sequence). The CDR3 consists of 17 residues.